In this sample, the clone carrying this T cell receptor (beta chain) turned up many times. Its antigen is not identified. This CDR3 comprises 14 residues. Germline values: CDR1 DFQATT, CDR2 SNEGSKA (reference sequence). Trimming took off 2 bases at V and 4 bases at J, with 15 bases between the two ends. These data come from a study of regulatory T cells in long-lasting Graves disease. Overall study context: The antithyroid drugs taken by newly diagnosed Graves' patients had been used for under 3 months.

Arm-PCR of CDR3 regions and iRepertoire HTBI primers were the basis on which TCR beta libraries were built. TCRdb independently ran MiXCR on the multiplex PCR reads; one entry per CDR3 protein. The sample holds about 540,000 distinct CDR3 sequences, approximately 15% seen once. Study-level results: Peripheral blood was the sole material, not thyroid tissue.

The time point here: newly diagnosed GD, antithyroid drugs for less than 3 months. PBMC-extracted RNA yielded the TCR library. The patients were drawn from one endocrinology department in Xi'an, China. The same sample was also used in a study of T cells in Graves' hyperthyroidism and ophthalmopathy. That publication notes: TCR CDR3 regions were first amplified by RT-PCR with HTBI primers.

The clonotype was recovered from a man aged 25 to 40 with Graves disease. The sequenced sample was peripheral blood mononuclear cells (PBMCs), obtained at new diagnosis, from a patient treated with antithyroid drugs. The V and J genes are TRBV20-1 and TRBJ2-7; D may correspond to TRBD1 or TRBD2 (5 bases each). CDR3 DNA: TGCAGTGCTAGACCCCGGGACGTCTTATACGAGCAGTACTTC. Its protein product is CSARPRDVLYEQYF.